Listed below are T cell receptor beta chains from one sample, sequenced in a study of blood T cell repertoires in COVID-19. The table came from immunoSEQ multiplex PCR; TCRdb's copy has only in-frame clones and leaves some out. In the table there are roughly 140,000 clones, around nine tenths of which are singletons. The specimen was peripheral blood. These receptors all come from a woman aged 40 to 50 with acute or convalescent COVID-19. The CDR3 runs from the conserved cysteine through the conserved F or W. A D gene is named only where the DNA matches it firmly. Clone size appears in some rows only: once, few, many, or a class for an expanded clone.

D gene | J gene | V gene | clone size | CDR3 protein | CDR3 DNA
NA | TRBJ2-5 | TRBV21-1 | NA | CASSKDRGLWETQYF | TGTGCCAGCAGCAAAGACAGGGGGCTATGGGAGACCCAGTACTTC
NA | TRBJ1-1 | TRBV3-1/TRBV3-2 | NA | CASSLSLRGTEAFF | TGTGCCAGCAGCCTAAGTCTTCGGGGAACTGAAGCTTTCTTT
NA | TRBJ2-7 | TRBV4-3 | once | CASSPKARSEQYF | TGCGCCAGCAGCCCCAAAGCACGTTCCGAGCAGTACTTC
TRBD1 | TRBJ2-7 | TRBV5-5 | NA | CASSLGPGGTGSYEQYF | TGTGCCAGCAGCTTGGGCCCCGGCGGGACAGGTTCCTACGAGCAGTACTTC
TRBD2 | TRBJ2-7 | TRBV9 | few | CASSVSGTSGPGEQYF | TGTGCCAGCAGCGTAAGCGGGACTAGCGGGCCGGGCGAGCAGTACTTC
TRBD1 | TRBJ2-7 | TRBV5-1 | NA | CASSMGQGRSYEQYF | TGCGCCAGCAGCATGGGACAGGGAAGGTCCTACGAGCAGTACTTC
TRBD1 | TRBJ1-2 | TRBV11-2 | NA | CASSFGTGGAYGYTF | TGTGCCAGCAGCTTTGGCACAGGGGGCGCCTATGGCTACACCTTC
NA | TRBJ2-7 | TRBV28 | NA | CASSFPGLGSSYEQYF | TGTGCCAGCAGTTTCCCGGGACTTGGGTCCTCCTACGAGCAGTACTTC
TRBD2 | TRBJ2-5 | TRBV14 | NA | CASSQEIAGGETQYF | TGTGCCAGCAGCCAAGAAATAGCGGGTGGCGAGACCCAGTACTTC
NA | TRBJ1-5 | TRBV4-3 | NA | CASSRGRGAENNQPQHF | TGCGCCAGCAGCCGCGGGAGGGGGGCTGAGAACAATCAGCCCCAGCATTTT
NA | TRBJ2-1 | TRBV3-1/TRBV3-2 | NA | CASSQGWRSNEQFF | TGTGCCAGCAGCCAAGGCTGGCGGAGCAATGAGCAGTTCTTC
NA | TRBJ1-1 | TRBV28 | NA | CASRELNTEAFF | TGTGCCAGCAGGGAGCTGAACACTGAAGCTTTCTTT
NA | TRBJ2-1 | TRBV4-3 | once | CASSQGVAGKSYNEQFF | TGCGCCAGCAGCCAAGGAGTGGCAGGGAAGTCCTACAATGAGCAGTTCTTC
NA | TRBJ1-5 | TRBV5-1 | NA | CASSLLGDNQPQHF | TGCGCCAGCAGCTTGTTAGGGGACAATCAGCCCCAGCATTTT
NA | TRBJ1-5 | TRBV6-2/TRBV6-3 | NA | CASSYQGRNQPQHF | TGTGCCAGCAGTTACCAGGGGCGCAATCAGCCCCAGCATTTT
NA | TRBJ1-2 | TRBV5-6 | NA | CASSLERGNYGYTF | TGTGCCAGCAGCTTGGAAAGGGGTAACTATGGCTACACCTTC
NA | TRBJ1-2 | TRBV4-3 | NA | CASSQERWNYGYTF | TGCGCCAGCAGCCAAGAACGGTGGAACTATGGCTACACCTTC
NA | TRBJ2-2 | TRBV13 | NA | CASSLVRTGELFF | TGTGCCAGCAGCTTAGTTCGCACCGGGGAGCTGTTTTTT
NA | TRBJ1-1 | TRBV9 | NA | CASGAGKNTEAFF | TGTGCCAGCGGGGCAGGTAAGAACACTGAAGCTTTCTTT
TRBD2 | TRBJ2-3 | TRBV20-1 | NA | CSASMWEGTDTQYF | TGCAGTGCTAGTATGTGGGAGGGAACAGATACGCAGTATTTT
NA | TRBJ1-1 | TRBV7-2 | NA | CASSLEGGWNTEAFF | TGTGCCAGCAGCTTAGAGGGGGGGTGGAACACTGAAGCTTTCTTT
TRBD2 | TRBJ2-3 | TRBV11-2 | NA | CASSFRDYRTDTQYF | TGTGCCAGCAGCTTCCGGGACTACCGCACAGATACGCAGTATTTT
TRBD1 | TRBJ1-1 | TRBV19 | once | CASSIGSFRDRGGTEAFF | TGTGCCAGTAGTATAGGGTCCTTCCGGGACAGGGGGGGGACTGAAGCTTTCTTT
NA | TRBJ1-6 | TRBV27 | NA | CASSRTQDNSPLHF | TGTGCCAGCAGTCGGACACAGGATAATTCACCCCTCCACTTT
NA | TRBJ1-2 | TRBV4-3 | NA | CASSQGEDRVHYGYTF | TGCGCCAGCAGCCAAGGGGAAGACAGAGTCCACTATGGCTACACCTTC
TRBD2 | TRBJ2-1 | TRBV18 | NA | CASSPPSGGYNEQFF | TGTGCCAGCTCACCACCATCGGGGGGCTACAATGAGCAGTTCTTC
TRBD2 | TRBJ2-2 | TRBV4-1 | NA | CASRPLAGDYTGELFF | TGCGCCAGCAGACCCCTAGCGGGAGATTACACCGGGGAGCTGTTTTTT
NA | TRBJ1-2 | TRBV28 | NA | CASNGGYGYTF | TGTGCCAGCAATGGCGGCTATGGCTACACCTTC
TRBD1 | TRBJ2-7 | TRBV5-5 | NA | CASSFRDRAREQYF | TGTGCCAGCAGCTTCCGGGACAGGGCTCGCGAGCAGTACTTC
TRBD1 | TRBJ2-7 | TRBV19 | NA | CASSIRGTGRYEQYF | TGTGCCAGTAGTATTCGAGGGACAGGAAGATACGAGCAGTACTTC
NA | TRBJ1-4 | TRBV4-3 | NA | CASSQEEIAATNEKLFF | TGCGCCAGCAGCCAAGAAGAAATAGCCGCAACTAATGAAAAACTGTTTTTT
NA | TRBJ1-6 | TRBV7-9 | NA | CASMIGGSNSPLHF | TGTGCCAGCATGATAGGGGGATCTAATTCACCCCTCCACTTT
NA | TRBJ1-1 | TRBV28 | once | CASSYSTGQGTEAFF | TGTGCCAGCAGTTATTCGACAGGTCAGGGCACTGAAGCTTTCTTT
NA | TRBJ2-1 | TRBV15 | NA | CATSTGRDHLMGNEQFF | TGTGCCACCAGCACTGGGCGGGACCACCTCATGGGTAATGAGCAGTTCTTC
TRBD1 | TRBJ2-5 | TRBV27 | NA | CASRATGRETQYF | TGTGCCAGCAGAGCGACAGGGCGAGAGACCCAGTACTTC
NA | TRBJ1-4 | TRBV4-3 | NA | CASSQDLVGTNDEKLFF | TGCGCCAGCAGCCAAGATCTTGTGGGGACAAATGATGAAAAACTGTTTTTT
NA | TRBJ1-1 | TRBV19 | NA | CASSITGVNTEAFF | TGTGCCAGTAGTATCACGGGGGTGAACACTGAAGCTTTCTTT
TRBD2 | TRBJ2-1 | TRBV7-3 | NA | CASSLTSGAPNEQFF | TGTGCCAGCAGCTTAACTAGCGGGGCTCCCAATGAGCAGTTCTTC
NA | TRBJ2-1 | TRBV11-3 | NA | CASSLRGSSYNEQFF | TGTGCCAGCAGCTTACGCGGGTCCTCCTACAATGAGCAGTTCTTC
NA | TRBJ1-4 | TRBV12-3/TRBV12-4 | NA | CASSPRNEKLFF | TGTGCCAGCAGTCCGCGTAATGAAAAACTGTTTTTT
TRBD2 | TRBJ2-1 | TRBV6-2/TRBV6-3 | NA | CASSRVAGAYNEQFF | TGTGCCAGCAGTCGGGTAGCGGGAGCCTACAATGAGCAGTTCTTC
TRBD1 | TRBJ2-7 | TRBV30 | NA | CACPRAGGLVYEQYF | TGTGCCTGCCCAAGGGCAGGGGGTTTAGTATACGAGCAGTACTTC
NA | TRBJ1-1 | TRBV2 | NA | CASSAGFKRNTEAFF | TGTGCCAGCAGCGCTGGCTTTAAACGGAACACTGAAGCTTTCTTT
TRBD2 | TRBJ2-3 | TRBV27 | NA | CASSLGLAGGLSDTQYF | TGTGCCAGCAGTCTCGGACTAGCGGGAGGGCTCTCAGATACGCAGTATTTT
NA | TRBJ1-1 | TRBV5-1 | NA | CASSSAGMNTEAFF | TGCGCCAGCAGCTCCGCGGGAATGAACACTGAAGCTTTCTTT
TRBD2 | TRBJ2-1 | TRBV6-6 | NA | CASSYTGLASYNEQFF | TGTGCCAGCAGTTACACCGGACTAGCGAGTTACAATGAGCAGTTCTTC
TRBD1 | TRBJ1-3 | TRBV23-1 | once | CASSQSGGQGSVGNTIYF | TGCGCCAGCAGTCAATCGGGGGGACAGGGTTCAGTTGGAAACACCATATATTTT
NA | TRBJ2-6 | TRBV19 | NA | CASSIVPAGANVLTF | TGTGCCAGTAGTATAGTGCCGGCTGGGGCCAACGTCCTGACTTTC
NA | TRBJ2-3 | TRBV21-1 | NA | CASSKSPQGKDTQYF | TGTGCCAGCAGCAAATCACCCCAGGGTAAAGATACGCAGTATTTT
TRBD2 | TRBJ2-1 | TRBV15 | NA | CATGPGLGYNEQFF | TGTGCCACCGGACCGGGACTAGGCTACAATGAGCAGTTCTTC
TRBD2 | TRBJ2-1 | TRBV6-6 | NA | CASSEGREYNEQFF | TGTGCCAGCAGCGAGGGGAGGGAGTACAATGAGCAGTTCTTC
NA | TRBJ1-2 | TRBV3-1/TRBV3-2 | NA | CASSPTTVGGSGYTF | TGTGCCAGCAGCCCAACGACCGTAGGGGGTTCTGGCTACACCTTC
NA | TRBJ1-1 | TRBV11-3 | once | CASSALSSTEAFF | TGTGCCAGCAGCGCTTTATCGAGCACTGAAGCTTTCTTT
TRBD2 | TRBJ2-1 | TRBV5-4 | NA | CASSQGLGLVNEQFF | TGTGCCAGCAGCCAGGGACTAGGTTTGGTTAATGAGCAGTTCTTC
NA | TRBJ2-1 | TRBV2 | NA | CASGFTGGFVGSYNEQFF | TGTGCCAGTGGATTTACAGGAGGGTTTGTAGGCTCCTACAATGAGCAGTTCTTC